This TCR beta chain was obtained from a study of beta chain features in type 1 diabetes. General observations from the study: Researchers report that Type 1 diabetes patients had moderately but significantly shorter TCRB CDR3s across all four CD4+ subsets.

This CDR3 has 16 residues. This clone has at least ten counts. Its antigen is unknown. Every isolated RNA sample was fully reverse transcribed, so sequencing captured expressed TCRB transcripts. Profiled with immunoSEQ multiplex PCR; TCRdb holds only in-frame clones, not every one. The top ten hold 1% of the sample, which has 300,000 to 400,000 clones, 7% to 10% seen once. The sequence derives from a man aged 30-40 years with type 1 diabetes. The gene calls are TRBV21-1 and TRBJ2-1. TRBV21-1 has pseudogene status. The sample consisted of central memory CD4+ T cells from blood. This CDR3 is CASSIGPYGTINEQFF. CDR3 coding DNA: TGTGCCAGCAGCATCGGGCCTTACGGGACCATCAATGAGCAGTTCTTC.